The 15 T cell receptor beta chains presented below share a single source sample, sequenced in a study of T cells after yellow fever vaccination. TCRdb redid the calling of the 5' RACE reads with MiXCR, one entry per CDR3 protein. The sample consists of around 250,000 distinct CDR3 sequences, around 5.2% of them appearing once. The sequenced sample was CD4+ T cells sorted from PBMCs, obtained on the day of the yellow fever booster vaccination. These receptors were taken from a man aged 18-30 years who received the YFV17D yellow fever vaccine.

This clonotype has just a few counts. This sequence joins TRBV5-1 and TRBJ2-3, with TRBD2 matching 7 bases. The CDR3 totals 15 residues. The J segment lost 0 bases and the V segment lost 4 bases, leaving 5 bases of the junction unmatched. CDR1 is SGHRS and CDR2 is YFSETQ in the germline V gene. CDR3 sequence reads: CASSTSGVSTDTQYF. The CDR3 DNA sequence: TGCGCCAGCAGCACCAGCGGGGTTAGCACAGATACGCAGTATTTT.

The chain links TRBV5-4 to TRBJ1-1, with no clear D. Trimming stripped 3 bases from V and 4 bases from J, with 16 bases between. The CDR3 has 15 amino acids. Germline V gives CDR1 SGHNT, CDR2 YYREEE (reference sequence). In DNA form, the CDR3 reads TGTGCCAGCAGCTGGAGGGAGGGATGGACCACTGAAGCTTTCTTT. It is translated as CASSWREGWTTEAFF.

In this sample, this clonotype turned up many times. The chain links TRBV11-2 to TRBJ2-1; 9 positions agree with TRBD2. Germline-derived CDR1 and CDR2 are SGHAT and FQNNGV. The CDR3 is made up of 15 amino acids. V was clipped by 3 bases and J by 5 bases; unmatched bases: 5. This chain's CDR3 is CASSFASGVNNEQFF. The CDR3 nucleotides read TGTGCCAGCAGCTTCGCTAGCGGGGTTAACAATGAGCAGTTCTTC.

This clonotype was counted ten times or more. The chain joins TRBV7-2 to TRBJ2-3; TRBD2 agrees at 10 bases. V lost 5 bases, J lost 4 bases, and 6 bases stayed unmatched. The germline CDR1 and CDR2 sequences are SGHTA and FQGNSA. CDR3 length equals 15 residues. CDR3 sequence: CASSPRAGGPDTQYF. The DNA of the CDR3 is TGTGCCAGCAGCCCCAGAGCGGGGGGGCCAGATACGCAGTATTTT.

This clonotype was observed at least ten times. This chain connects TRBV20-1 to TRBJ2-2; D might be TRBD1 (5 bases). CDR3 size: 15 residues. Germline CDR1 is DFQATT and CDR2 is SNEGSKA (reference sequence). The germline V and J ends were trimmed by 1 base and 6 bases, with 15 bases remaining between them. As DNA, the CDR3 is TGCAGTGCTAGAGGAAGTTCAGGGTGGGCCGGGGAGCTGTTTTTT. Translation gives CSARGSSGWAGELFF.

V is TRBV7-2 and J is TRBJ1-5; D might be TRBD1 (5 bases). The length of the CDR3 is 16 residues. Germline V gene lookup returns CDR1 SGHTA and CDR2 FQGNSA. V was cut by 5 bases and J by 2 bases, with 16 bases left in between. The CDR3 loop reads CASSPVRVSGNQPQHF. CDR3 sequence (DNA): TGTGCCAGCAGCCCCGTCAGGGTTAGTGGCAATCAGCCCCAGCATTTT.

The CDR3 region is CASSEGLAQETQYF. CDR3 DNA sequence: TGTGCCAGCAGTGAAGGGTTAGCCCAAGAGACCCAGTACTTC. This rearrangement joins TRBV2 to TRBJ2-5; no clear D gene. The CDR3 totals 14 residues. Germline lookup yields CDR1 SNHLY and CDR2 FYNNEI. The V gene lost 1 base and the J gene lost 1 base, with 7 bases spanning the gap.

This clonotype was detected only a few times. The gene calls are TRBV7-9 and TRBJ1-6, with D possibly matching TRBD1 (5 bases). The CDR3 covers 15 residues. Germline CDR1 SEHNR, CDR2 FQNEAQ (reference sequence). V lost 3 bases and J lost 7, with 13 bases in between. The CDR3 is CASSLGLGGNSPLHF. The CDR3 DNA follows: TGTGCCAGCAGCTTGGGGCTGGGGGGGAATTCACCCCTCCACTTT.

J is TRBJ2-7 and V is TRBV18, with D possibly called TRBD1 or TRBD2 (5 bases each). In germline, CDR1 is KGHSH, CDR2 LQKENI. The V end was cut by 3 bases, the J end by 3 bases, with 9 bases between. The CDR3 extends over 13 amino acids. The CDR3 is CASSPRDGYEQYV. In nucleotides, the CDR3 is TGTGCCAGCTCACCCCGGGACGGCTACGAGCAGTACGTC.

This clonotype has only a few counts. The V gene is TRBV7-3, the J gene TRBJ1-1; D unresolved. This CDR3 region has 14 residues. The germline CDR1 and CDR2 sequences are SGHTA and FQGTGA. V was trimmed by 1 base and J by 8 bases, leaving 14 bases between them. CDR3 DNA sequence: TGTGCCAGCAGCTTAAGCCGCGATGCGTCCGAAGCTTTCTTT. Protein: CASSLSRDASEAFF.

This clonotype was detected a few times. This chain joins TRBV19 and TRBJ2-3; the D gene is possibly TRBD2 (6 bases). The germline gives CDR1 LNHDA, CDR2 SQIVND (reference sequence). The germline V and J ends were trimmed by 3 bases and 0 bases, with 13 bases remaining between them. This CDR3 contains 16 residues. CDR3 DNA: TGTGCCAGTAGTATCCTTAGCGGAACTAGCACAGATACGCAGTATTTT. The encoded protein is CASSILSGTSTDTQYF.

This clonotype was recorded many times. This chain joins TRBV7-2 and TRBJ2-7; the match to TRBD2 covers 8 bases. In germline, CDR1 is SGHTA, CDR2 FQGNSA. The CDR3 length is 14 residues. With V trimmed by 5 bases and J by 4 bases, 7 bases remained unmatched. The CDR3 DNA reads TGTGCCAGCAGCCCGGGGGGGGCCTGGTACGAGCAGTACGTC. Translating it yields CASSPGGAWYEQYV.

This clonotype was seen ten or more times. J is TRBJ1-6 and V is TRBV4-1; TRBD1 is a possible D gene (6 bases). This CDR3 is built from 16 residues. The germline V gene has CDR1 MGHRA and CDR2 YSYEKL. Trimming pared 0 bases from V and 8 bases from J, leaving 14 bases between. CDR3 in amino acids: CASSQERYRADSPLHF. In DNA form, the CDR3 reads TGCGCCAGCAGCCAAGAGAGATACAGGGCGGATTCACCCCTCCACTTT.

This chain uses TRBV6-1 with TRBJ2-5; D possibly corresponds to TRBD1 (5 bases). The ends were cut back, 3 bases at V and 4 bases at J, with 12 bases in the middle. The germline V gene has CDR1 MNHNS and CDR2 SASEGT. The CDR3 is 14 amino acids. The CDR3 nucleotides are TGTGCCAGCAGTGAGTCGGGTCAGGGAGAGACCCAGTACTTC. Translated: CASSESGQGETQYF.

This clonotype has more than one count but fewer than ten. The chain is built from TRBV5-1 and TRBJ1-2; D gene unclear. V was cut by 0 bases and J by 6 bases, with 6 bases left in between. The germline V gene has CDR1 SGHRS and CDR2 YFSETQ. This CDR3 is 12 amino acids long. The CDR3 here is CASSLVGNGYTF. CDR3 bases: TGCGCCAGCAGCTTGGTCGGCAATGGCTACACCTTC.